The clone carrying this TCR beta chain was recorded at least ten times. Trimming removed 0 bases from V and 4 bases from J, with 10 bases in between. This CDR3 contains 15 residues. CDR1 and CDR2 (germline): LGHNA, YSLEER. TCRdb independently ran MiXCR on the 5' RACE reads; one entry per CDR3 protein. This sample has almost 30,000 distinct CDR3 sequences; 5.5% to 8% occur once, and the top ten carry 20% to 30%. The data were taken from a study of T cells after yellow fever vaccination. Overall study context: Libraries from low-cell-number fractions were prepared with the SMART-Seq v4 Ultra Low Input RNA kit. Study-wide results and limits: Weaker, the secondary response had a peak occurring faster, on day 5 versus 15. Only a minor proportion of clonotypes was detected across both CD4 and CD8 compartments.

The sequencing here drew on PBMCs, either bulk or a sorted T-cell subset (CD4+, CD8+, memory, or dextramer-sorted; not recorded which), taken on the day of the yellow fever booster vaccination. The chain combines TRBV4-3 with TRBJ1-3; D may be TRBD1 (6 bases). This TCR was recovered from a man aged 30 to 45 who received the YFV17D yellow fever vaccine. CDR3 loop: CASSQDVQGGNTIYF. The CDR3 nucleotides read TGCGCCAGCAGCCAAGATGTACAGGGCGGAAACACCATATATTTT.